This is a list of T cell receptor beta chains from one sample in a study of identical twins. TCRdb fed the 5' RACE reads into MiXCR, producing one record per CDR3 protein. The sample records fewer than 900,000 distinct CDR3 sequences, around a sixth being singletons. A further study also used this sample, focusing on T cells expressing NK-cell markers.

Sequencing was performed on PBMCs. The receptor set was obtained from a woman aged 18-29 years in good health. Each CDR3 is given with its conserved first and last residue. D genes are given only for firm matches. A row's size may be missing; if present it is once, few, many or a size class.

cdr3_aa,cdr3_nt,v_call,d_call,clone_size,j_call
CASSLEAGDYEQYF,TGTGCCAGCAGCTTAGAAGCCGGTGACTACGAGCAGTACTTC,TRBV7-2,.,.,TRBJ2-7
CASSFSGLDEQYF,TGCGCCAGCAGCTTTTCAGGTCTCGACGAGCAGTACTTC,TRBV5-1,.,few,TRBJ2-7
CASISGTGDEQYF,TGTGCCAGCATCTCCGGGACAGGGGACGAGCAGTACTTC,TRBV12-3/TRBV12-4,TRBD1,many,TRBJ2-7
CASSSWGTGSNQPQHF,TGTGCCAGCAGCTCGTGGGGGACGGGAAGCAATCAGCCCCAGCATTTT,TRBV7-9,.,few,TRBJ1-5
CATRGQAANSPLHF,TGTGCCACCAGGGGACAGGCTGCTAATTCACCCCTCCACTTT,TRBV15,TRBD1,.,TRBJ1-6
CASSQDLRDGQETQYF,TGTGCCAGCAGCCAAGATCTCCGGGACGGCCAAGAGACCCAGTACTTC,TRBV3-1,.,.,TRBJ2-5
CASSQTPRVAKLFF,TGTGCCAGCAGTCAAACACCCAGGGTCGCAAAACTGTTTTTT,TRBV12-3/TRBV12-4,.,many,TRBJ1-4
CASSLSRGQGRNGYTF,TGTGCCAGCAGTTTAAGCCGGGGACAGGGGAGGAATGGCTACACCTTC,TRBV27,TRBD1,.,TRBJ1-2
CASSEADEGARDTQYF,TGTGCCAGCAGTGAAGCTGACGAGGGGGCGCGTGATACGCAGTATTTT,TRBV6-1,TRBD1,.,TRBJ2-3
CASSQDLAGSNYEQYF,TGTGCCAGCAGCCAAGACTTAGCGGGGTCCAACTACGAGCAGTACTTC,TRBV3-1,TRBD2,few,TRBJ2-7
CASSPGVISTDTQYF,TGTGCCAGCTCACCCGGTGTCATTAGCACAGATACGCAGTATTTT,TRBV7-2,.,.,TRBJ2-3
CASSKDSTIYEQYF,TGCGCCAGCAGCAAGGACAGTACGATCTACGAGCAGTACTTC,TRBV5-1,.,few,TRBJ2-7
CASSQDGLARDEQYF,TGCGCCAGCAGCCAAGATGGATTGGCTCGGGACGAGCAGTACTTC,TRBV4-3,.,few,TRBJ2-7
CSAAPSGNTGELFF,TGCAGTGCGGCTCCTAGCGGGAACACCGGGGAGCTGTTTTTT,TRBV20-1,TRBD2,few,TRBJ2-2
CASSFWGLASSGNTIYF,TGTGCCAGCAGCTTCTGGGGCCTAGCATCATCTGGAAACACCATATATTTT,TRBV7-2,.,once,TRBJ1-3
CSAREARATDTQYF,TGCAGTGCTAGAGAGGCCCGGGCCACAGATACGCAGTATTTT,TRBV20-1,.,.,TRBJ2-3
CAMSRDSYNEQFF,TGTGCCATGTCCCGGGACTCCTACAATGAGCAGTTCTTC,TRBV6-2/TRBV6-3,.,.,TRBJ2-1
CASSLLGLAGADTQYF,TGTGCCAGCAGTTTATTAGGACTAGCGGGGGCAGATACGCAGTATTTT,TRBV27,TRBD2,many,TRBJ2-3
CASSRGGGRAYEQFF,TGTGCCAGCAGCCGCGGGGGCGGGAGGGCGTATGAGCAGTTCTTC,TRBV7-2,TRBD2,few,TRBJ2-1
CAISESIGETQYF,TGTGCCATCAGTGAGTCTATAGGAGAGACCCAGTACTTC,TRBV10-3,.,.,TRBJ2-5
CASSPRRGTTYNEQFF,TGTGCCAGCAGCCCCCGTCGCGGGACTACCTACAATGAGCAGTTCTTC,TRBV3-1,TRBD2,.,TRBJ2-1
CASSQDGGGAAFF,TGTGCCAGCAGCCAAGATGGAGGGGGCGCCGCTTTCTTT,TRBV4-2,TRBD1,.,TRBJ1-1
CASRPGGAKNIQYF,TGTGCCAGCAGACCCGGGGGGGCCAAAAACATTCAGTACTTC,TRBV6-1,TRBD2,.,TRBJ2-4
CASSGGGQGVGNTIYF,TGCGCCAGCAGCGGCGGGGGACAGGGAGTTGGAAACACCATATATTTT,TRBV5-1,TRBD1,.,TRBJ1-3
CASSLQGANNQPQHF,TGTGCCAGCAGCTTGCAGGGGGCGAACAATCAGCCCCAGCATTTT,TRBV7-2,TRBD1,many,TRBJ1-5
CASSQGLAGVTYEQYF,TGCGCCAGCAGCCAGGGACTAGCGGGAGTAACCTACGAGCAGTACTTC,TRBV4-3,TRBD2,.,TRBJ2-7
CASSFTTYEQYF,TGTGCCAGCAGCTTTACCACCTACGAGCAGTACTTC,TRBV7-9,.,.,TRBJ2-7
CASSQSVETEPGANVLTF,TGCGCCAGCAGCCAATCCGTTGAGACGGAGCCTGGGGCCAACGTCCTGACTTTC,TRBV4-3,.,.,TRBJ2-6
CASSYQRYEQYF,TGTGCCAGCAGCTACCAACGCTACGAGCAGTACTTC,TRBV7-2,.,few,TRBJ2-7